This T cell receptor (beta chain) came from a study of response to subunit inactivated influenza vaccine (dated by TCRdb to the late 2010s). With regard to the full study: To follow how T cells responded to a trivalent subunit inactivated influenza vaccine, the researchers relied on deep quantitative profiling of the T cell receptor repertoire. Here is what the overall study found, with its caveats: The authors proposed that each seasonal influenza vaccination may bring in only a limited number of new T cells.

CDR1 and CDR2 were assigned from the germline V gene as SGHAT and FQNNGV. There are 16 amino acids in the CDR3, from cysteine to phenylalanine inclusive. The CDR3 DNA has 48 bases and is translated from base 1. For this chain, trimming is 2 bases at the V end and 3 bases at the J end, and the number of junction bases without a gene match is 7. The library came from RT-PCR. The data were produced on an Illumina HiSeq 2500. Clones were called with MiXCR by TCRdb after fastp trimmed the public reads at Q25, and only in-frame beta chains were retained. Each entry is one CDR3 protein sequence, shown with its most common DNA and genes. This sample is represented by approximately 300,000 distinct CDR3 sequences; roughly 22% of them were singletons. The ten largest clones take up over 9% of the sample. This clonotype has at least ten counts. Its antigen target is currently unknown. No base-level quality is on record; no much larger clone is a single base apart.

The material sequenced was PBMCs from blood, taken 21 months after vaccination. The sequence derives from a man between 50 and 70 years old who received an inactivated influenza vaccine. Donor details come from another sample of the same person, matched by shared clones. The rearrangement combines TRBV11-2 with TRBJ2-1; TRBD1 lines up with 7 middle nucleotides. The CDR3 protein sequence reads: CASSLPNRGLYNEQFF. The DNA sequence reads TGTGCCAGCAGCTTACCGAATAGGGGGCTCTACAATGAGCAGTTCTTC.